The T cell receptor beta chain under discussion was sequenced for a study of regulatory T cells in long-lasting Graves disease. Findings and caveats of the study: More public clonotypes were shared by persistent patients (about 3,000) than by new patients (under 1,000).

This clonotype was detected ten times or more. Antigen: not known. Per the germline V gene, CDR1 is SGHRS and CDR2 is YFSETQ. The CDR3 runs to 13 residues. Trimming pared 2 bases from V and 7 bases from J, leaving 7 bases between. Time point in this sample: newly diagnosed GD, antithyroid drugs for less than 3 months. Preparation of the TCR library used RNA extracted from PBMCs. Into tubes containing EDTA, roughly 8.3 milliliters of peripheral blood were drawn. The TCR beta library used iRepertoire HTBI primers with Arm-PCR amplification of CDR3. From the multiplex PCR reads, TCRdb called clonotypes with MiXCR, one entry per CDR3 protein. The sample gives around 420,000 distinct CDR3 sequences, about 15% of which show up once; about 8.3% is in the top ten. These sequences were also reported in another study, on T cells in Graves' hyperthyroidism and ophthalmopathy. As reported in that work: Uncontrolled infection, other autoimmune disease, pregnancy and lactation each barred patients from inclusion. HTBI primers drove first-round RT-PCR of the TCR CDR3.

The material sequenced was peripheral blood mononuclear cells (PBMCs), taken at new diagnosis, from a patient treated with antithyroid drugs. V and J are TRBV5-1 and TRBJ1-6, with no clear D. The clonotype was recovered from a woman between 35 and 50 years old with Graves disease. CDR3 nucleotide sequence: TGCGCCAGCAGCTTTGGGAGGAATTCACCCCTCCACTTT. This gives the protein CASSFGRNSPLHF.